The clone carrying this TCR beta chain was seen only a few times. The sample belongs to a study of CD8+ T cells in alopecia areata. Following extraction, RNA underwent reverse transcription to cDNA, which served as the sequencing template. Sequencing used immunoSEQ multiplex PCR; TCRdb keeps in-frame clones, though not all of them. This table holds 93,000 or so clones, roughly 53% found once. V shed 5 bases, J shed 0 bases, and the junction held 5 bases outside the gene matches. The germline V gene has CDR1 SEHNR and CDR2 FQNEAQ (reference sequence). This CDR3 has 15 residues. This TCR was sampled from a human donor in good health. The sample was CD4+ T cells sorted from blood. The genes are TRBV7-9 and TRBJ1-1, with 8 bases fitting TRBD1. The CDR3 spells CASSGGQGMNTEAFF. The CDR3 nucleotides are TGTGCCAGCAGCGGAGGACAGGGTATGAACACTGAAGCTTTCTTT. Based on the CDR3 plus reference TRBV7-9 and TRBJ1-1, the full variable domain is DTGVSQNPRHKITKRGQNVTFRCDPISEHNRLYWYRQTLGQGPEFLTYFQNEAQLEKSRLLSDRFSAERPKGSFSTLEIQRTEQGDSAMYLCASSGGQGMNTEAFFGQGTRLTVV.